Reported below is one TCR beta chain. No antigen is known for it. This sample was taken from a study of vaccination effects on CD4 cells after COVID-19. Study-level information: Post-vaccine sampling took place a median of 72 days after the second dose. The researchers cultured 1.5 million to 2.5 million PBMC per well with approximately 9.1 IU/ml IL-2 and 8.5 to 10 ug/ml peptides. General study findings and limits: Long after vaccination, the clones induced by infection and by vaccine shrank markedly in size. A shortage of convalescent patients and an absence of early post-infection timepoints characterized the study.

Following an approximately 10-day culture, CD4+ T cells were purified. Vaccination of participants consisted of two doses of either the BNT162b2 or mRNA-1273 vaccine. Germline V gene sequence: CDR1 MNHEY, CDR2 SVGAGI. The CDR3 has 15 amino acids. The ends were cut back, 6 bases at V and 2 bases at J, with 16 bases in the middle. Sequencing used immunoSEQ multiplex PCR; TCRdb keeps in-frame clones, though not all of them. The sample lists 45,000 to 55,000 clones, 55% to 75% occurring once. Source: CD4+ T cells from PBMCs cultured without peptide, taken after COVID-19 vaccination. The sequence came from a human donor who received a COVID-19 vaccine. The chain links TRBV6-5 to TRBJ1-1; D call uncertain. CDR3 residues: CASSPRQRSNTEAFF. The DNA of the CDR3 is TGTGCCAGCAGCCCCCGCCAGCGGTCAAACACTGAAGCTTTCTTT.